The clone carrying this TCR beta chain was seen only once. Sequencing was performed with immunoSEQ multiplex PCR; in TCRdb, only in-frame clones are kept and a portion is missing. The sample lists roughly 300,000 clones, more than 75% occurring once. The record originates from a study of blood T cell repertoires in COVID-19. Study as a whole: The origin of the acute and convalescent COVID-19 samples was the United States, Italy and Spain. T cells, B-cell-depleted T cells, or PBMCs provided the cDNA or gDNA that served as material.

V was cut by 9 bases and J by 1 base, with 12 bases left in between. The CDR3 covers 13 residues. CDR1 MDHEN and CDR2 SYDVKM come from the germline V gene. Material: PBMCs or T cells enriched from blood (not recorded which). The TCR sequence derives from a woman aged 25 to 39 who had recovered from COVID-19. V usage is TRBV28 and J usage is TRBJ1-1; tentatively, D is TRBD1 (5 bases). This CDR3 is CASERGQNTEAFF. DNA of the CDR3: TGTGCCAGTGAGCGGGGCCAGAACACTGAAGCTTTCTTT.